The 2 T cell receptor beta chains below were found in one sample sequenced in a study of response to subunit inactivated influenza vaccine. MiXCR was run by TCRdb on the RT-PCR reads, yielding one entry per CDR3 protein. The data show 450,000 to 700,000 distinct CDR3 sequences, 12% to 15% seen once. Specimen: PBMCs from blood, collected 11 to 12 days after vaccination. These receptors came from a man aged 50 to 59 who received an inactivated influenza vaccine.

The CDR3 reads CASINRERIDTQYF. CDR3 nucleotide sequence: TGTGCCAGCATTAACCGGGAGAGAATAGATACGCAGTATTTT. This rearrangement joins TRBV6-5 to TRBJ2-3; a possible D gene is TRBD2 (6 bases). Germline CDR1 is MNHEY and CDR2 is SVGAGI. The V end lost 7 bases, the J end lost 5 bases, and 16 bases lay between the germline ends. The CDR3 has 14 amino acids.

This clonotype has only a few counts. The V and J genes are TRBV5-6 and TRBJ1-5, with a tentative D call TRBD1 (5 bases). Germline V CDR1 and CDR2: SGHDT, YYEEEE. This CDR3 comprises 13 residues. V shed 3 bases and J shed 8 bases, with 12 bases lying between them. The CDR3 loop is CASSWDREEPQHF. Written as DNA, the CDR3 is TGTGCCAGCAGCTGGGACCGGGAGGAGCCCCAGCATTTT.